Below, 8 T cell receptor beta chains from the same sample are listed, as sequenced in a study of shared clonotypes between healthy human individuals. Method: immunoSEQ multiplex PCR; TCRdb's copy keeps in-frame clones and lacks some. The repertoire holds about 1,900,000 clones, with about 94% as singletons. Naive CD8 cells comprised CD45RO-negative, CCR7-positively selected cells, excluding terminally differentiated effector memory CD45RA+ cells. Material for sequencing was naive CD8+ T cells sorted from blood. The receptor source for this set is a young man in good health.

The CDR3 sequence: CASSMALGNQGFNEQFF. Here the CDR3 DNA reads TGTGCCAGTAGTATGGCTTTAGGTAATCAAGGGTTCAATGAGCAGTTCTTC. The gene calls are TRBV19 and TRBJ2-1; no reliable D call. V was pared by 3 bases and J by 6 bases, with 21 bases between. CDR1 and CDR2 (germline): LNHDA, SQIVND (reference sequence). CDR3 length: 17 amino acids.

This CDR3 is CASSLGQTQETQYF. CDR3 sequence (DNA): TGTGCCAGCAGCTTGGGGCAGACCCAAGAGACCCAGTACTTC. This chain uses TRBV5-4 with TRBJ2-5; D is undetermined. The CDR3 is 14 residues long. Germline lookup yields CDR1 SGHNT and CDR2 YYREEE (reference sequence). Trimming left V 0 bases short and J 1 base short, with 7 bases between.

This chain joins TRBV27 and TRBJ2-5; TRBD1 might be the D (6 bases). The CDR3 sequence is 15 residues long. From germline, CDR1 is MNHEY and CDR2 SMNVEV (reference sequence). The V end was cut by 5 bases, the J end by 1 base, with 14 bases between. The CDR3 protein is CASSPSWGLQETQYF. In DNA, the CDR3 is TGTGCCAGCAGTCCCTCGTGGGGGCTCCAAGAGACCCAGTACTTC.

This clone was picked up one time. Germline is not matched at one junction end, which may reflect a read error. This chain uses TRBV14 with TRBJ2-1; D unclear. Germline loops: CDR1 SGHDN, CDR2 FVKESK. The CDR3 has 13 residues. The CDR3 here is CASTQTVATEQFF. The DNA of the CDR3 is TGTGCCAGCACCCAAACCGTAGCTACTGAGCAGTTCTTC.

The chain links TRBV28 to TRBJ1-1; no clear D gene. The CDR3 consists of 13 residues. Trimming shortened V by 3 bases and J by 7 bases, and 12 bases separated the two germline ends. In germline, CDR1 is MDHEN, CDR2 SYDVKM. The CDR3 sequence: CASSFAQSHEAFF. CDR3 bases: TGTGCCAGCAGTTTCGCCCAATCCCATGAAGCTTTCTTT.

This chain connects TRBV7-2 to TRBJ1-2; D may be TRBD1 (5 bases). The ends were cut back, 7 bases at V and 8 bases at J, with 20 bases in the middle. The CDR3 is 14 amino acids. Germline V gene lookup returns CDR1 SGHTA and CDR2 FQGNSA. The CDR3 region is CASIIEGSGGGYTF. The CDR3 region has the DNA TGTGCCAGCATCATAGAGGGCAGCGGGGGAGGCTACACCTTC.

The chain couples TRBV9 to TRBJ2-3, with TRBD2 identical over 10 bases. Germline values: CDR1 SGDLS, CDR2 YYNGEE. V shed 0 bases, J shed 5 bases, and the junction held 9 bases outside the gene matches. The CDR3 spans 17 residues. In nucleotides, the CDR3 is TGTGCCAGCAGCGTAGCCCTAGCGGGAGTTCCCGGAGATACGCAGTATTTT. It yields the protein CASSVALAGVPGDTQYF.

This clone was counted once. The J gene is TRBJ1-3, the V gene TRBV4-1, with TRBD1 as a possible D gene (5 bases). Between the trimmed V and J ends, which lost 5 bases and 3 bases, there was a span of 8 bases. The length of the CDR3 is 13 residues. Germline values: CDR1 MGHRA, CDR2 YSYEKL. In DNA, the CDR3 is TGCGCCAGCAGCGGGACGGTTGGAAACACCATATATTTT. Protein product: CASSGTVGNTIYF.